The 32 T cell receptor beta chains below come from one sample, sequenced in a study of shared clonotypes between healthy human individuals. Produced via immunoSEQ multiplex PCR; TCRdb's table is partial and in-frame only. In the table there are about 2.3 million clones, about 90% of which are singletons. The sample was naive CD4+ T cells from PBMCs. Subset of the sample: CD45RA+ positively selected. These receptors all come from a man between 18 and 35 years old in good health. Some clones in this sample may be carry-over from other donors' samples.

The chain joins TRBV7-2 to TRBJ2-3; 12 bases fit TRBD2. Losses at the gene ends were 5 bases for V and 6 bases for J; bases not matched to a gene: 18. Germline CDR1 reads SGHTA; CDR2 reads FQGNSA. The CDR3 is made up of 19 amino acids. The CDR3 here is CASSTPTPSGRAISDTQYF. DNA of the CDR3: TGTGCCAGCAGCACACCGACTCCTAGCGGGAGGGCCATTTCGGATACGCAGTATTTT.

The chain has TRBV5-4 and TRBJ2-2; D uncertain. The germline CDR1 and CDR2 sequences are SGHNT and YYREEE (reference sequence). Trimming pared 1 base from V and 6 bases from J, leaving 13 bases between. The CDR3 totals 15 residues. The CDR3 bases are TGTGCCAGCAGCTTGTCCGCTCCGATGGCCGGGGAGCTGTTTTTT. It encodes CASSLSAPMAGELFF.

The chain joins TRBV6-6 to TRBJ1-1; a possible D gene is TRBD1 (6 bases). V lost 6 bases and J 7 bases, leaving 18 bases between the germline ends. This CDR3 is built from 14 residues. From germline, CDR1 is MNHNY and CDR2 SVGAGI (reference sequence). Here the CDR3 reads CASRTLRTVREAFF. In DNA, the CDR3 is TGTGCCAGCAGAACCCTCAGGACAGTCCGTGAAGCTTTCTTT.

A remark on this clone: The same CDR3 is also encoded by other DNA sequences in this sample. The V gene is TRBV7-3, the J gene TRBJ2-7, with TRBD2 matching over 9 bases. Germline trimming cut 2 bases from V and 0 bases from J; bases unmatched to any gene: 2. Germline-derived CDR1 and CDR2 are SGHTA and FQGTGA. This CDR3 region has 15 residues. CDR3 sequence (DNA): TGTGCCAGCAGCTTAGGTAGCGGGAGCTCCTACGAGCAGTACTTC. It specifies CASSLGSGSSYEQYF.

The DNA for the CDR3 is TGTGCCAGCAGCTTAGTTGGTCTGGAAGCTTTCTTT. It codes for CASSLVGLEAFF. The rearrangement joins TRBV7-2 to TRBJ1-1; the D is unclear. Trimming shortened V by 1 base and J by 8 bases, and 8 bases separated the two germline ends. The CDR3 sequence is 12 residues long. Germline values: CDR1 SGHTA, CDR2 FQGNSA.

The CDR3 is CASSRALQRTGELFF. CDR3 DNA: TGCGCCAGCAGCCGAGCTCTTCAAAGGACCGGGGAGCTGTTTTTT. This chain connects TRBV5-1 to TRBJ2-2, with D uncertain. This CDR3 is built from 15 residues. Germline V gene data show CDR1 as SGHRS and CDR2 as YFSETQ. V lost 4 bases and J 5 bases, leaving 15 bases between the germline ends. The full variable domain, completed using reference TRBV5-1 and TRBJ2-2, is KAGVTQTPRYLIKTRGQQVTLSCSPISGHRSVSWYQQTPGQGLQFLFEYFSETQRNKGNFPGRFSGRQFSNSRSEMNVSTLELGDSALYLCASSRALQRTGELFFGEGSRLTVL.

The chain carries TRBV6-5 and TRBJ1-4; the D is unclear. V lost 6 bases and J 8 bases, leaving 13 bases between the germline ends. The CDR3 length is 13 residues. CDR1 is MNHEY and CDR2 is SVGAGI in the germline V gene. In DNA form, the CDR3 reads TGTGCCAGCAGACTCGGAAGAGGCGAAAAACTGTTTTTT. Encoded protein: CASRLGRGEKLFF.

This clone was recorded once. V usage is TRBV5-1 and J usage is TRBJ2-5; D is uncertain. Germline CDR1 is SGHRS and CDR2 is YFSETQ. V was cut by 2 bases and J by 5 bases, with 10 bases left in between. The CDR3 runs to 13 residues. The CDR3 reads CASSFDFRETQYF. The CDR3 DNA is TGCGCCAGCAGCTTTGATTTCAGGGAGACCCAGTACTTC.

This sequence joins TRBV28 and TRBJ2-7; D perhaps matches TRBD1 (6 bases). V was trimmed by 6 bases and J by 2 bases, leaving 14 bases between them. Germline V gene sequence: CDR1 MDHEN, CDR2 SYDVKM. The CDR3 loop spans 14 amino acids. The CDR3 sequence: CASRKQGRPYEQYF. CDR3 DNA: TGTGCCAGCAGGAAACAGGGCCGACCCTACGAGCAGTACTTC.

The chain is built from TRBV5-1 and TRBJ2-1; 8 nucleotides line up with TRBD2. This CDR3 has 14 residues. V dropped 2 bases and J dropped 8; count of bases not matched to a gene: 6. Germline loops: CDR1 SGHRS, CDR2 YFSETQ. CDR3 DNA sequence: TGCGCCAGCAGCTTCGCGGGACTAGGTGATGAGCAGTTCTTC. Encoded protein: CASSFAGLGDEQFF.

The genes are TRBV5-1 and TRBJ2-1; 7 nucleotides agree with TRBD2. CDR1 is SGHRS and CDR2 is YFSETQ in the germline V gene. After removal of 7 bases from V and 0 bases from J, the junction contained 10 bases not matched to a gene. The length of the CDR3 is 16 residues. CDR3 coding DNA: TGCGCCAGCCGCATCGCCGGCGGGAGCTCCTACAATGAGCAGTTCTTC. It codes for CASRIAGGSSYNEQFF. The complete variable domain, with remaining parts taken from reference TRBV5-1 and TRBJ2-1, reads KAGVTQTPRYLIKTRGQQVTLSCSPISGHRSVSWYQQTPGQGLQFLFEYFSETQRNKGNFPGRFSGRQFSNSRSEMNVSTLELGDSALYLCASRIAGGSSYNEQFFGPGTRLTVL.

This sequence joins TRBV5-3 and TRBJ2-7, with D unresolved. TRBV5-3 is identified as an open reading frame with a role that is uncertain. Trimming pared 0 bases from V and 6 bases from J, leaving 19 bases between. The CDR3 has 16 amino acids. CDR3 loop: CARSLETPGRLSEQYF. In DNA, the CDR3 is TGTGCCAGAAGCTTGGAGACCCCCGGGCGGCTCAGCGAGCAGTACTTC.

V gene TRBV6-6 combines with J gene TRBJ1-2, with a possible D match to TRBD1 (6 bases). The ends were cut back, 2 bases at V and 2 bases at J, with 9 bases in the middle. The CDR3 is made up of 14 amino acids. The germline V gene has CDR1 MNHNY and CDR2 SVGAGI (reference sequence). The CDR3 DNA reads TGTGCCAGCAGTTACAAGGGGGGGAACTATGGCTACACCTTC. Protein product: CASSYKGGNYGYTF.

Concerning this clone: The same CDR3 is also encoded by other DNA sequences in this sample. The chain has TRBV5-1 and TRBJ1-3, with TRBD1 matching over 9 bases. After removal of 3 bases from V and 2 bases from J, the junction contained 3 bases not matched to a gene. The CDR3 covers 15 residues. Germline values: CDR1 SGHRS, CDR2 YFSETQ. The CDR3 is CASSSTGGPGNTIYF. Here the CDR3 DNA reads TGCGCCAGCAGCTCGACAGGGGGACCTGGAAACACCATATATTTT.

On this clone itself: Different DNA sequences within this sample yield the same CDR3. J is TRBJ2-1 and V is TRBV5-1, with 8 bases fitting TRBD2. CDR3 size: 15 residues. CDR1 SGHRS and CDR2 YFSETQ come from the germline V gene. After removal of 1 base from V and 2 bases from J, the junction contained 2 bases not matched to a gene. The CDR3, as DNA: TGCGCCAGCAGCTTGCTAGCGGGCCCCTACAATGAGCAGTTCTTC. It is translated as CASSLLAGPYNEQFF.

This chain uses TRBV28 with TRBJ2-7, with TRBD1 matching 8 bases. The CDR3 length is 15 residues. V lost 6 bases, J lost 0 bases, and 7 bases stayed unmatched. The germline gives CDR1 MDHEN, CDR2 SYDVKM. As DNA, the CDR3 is TGTGCCAGCAGGCCATTGGGGACAGGCTCCTACGAGCAGTACTTC. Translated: CASRPLGTGSYEQYF.

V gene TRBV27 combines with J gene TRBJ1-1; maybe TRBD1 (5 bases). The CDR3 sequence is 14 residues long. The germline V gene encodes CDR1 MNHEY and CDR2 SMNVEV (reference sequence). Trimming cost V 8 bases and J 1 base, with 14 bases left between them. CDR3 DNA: TGTGCCAGCGGAACCGGGGCCCCGAACACTGAAGCTTTCTTT. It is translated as CASGTGAPNTEAFF.

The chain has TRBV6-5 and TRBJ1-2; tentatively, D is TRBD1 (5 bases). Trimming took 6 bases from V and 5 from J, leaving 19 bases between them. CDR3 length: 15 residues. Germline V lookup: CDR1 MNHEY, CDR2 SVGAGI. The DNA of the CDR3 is TGTGCCAGCAGACCCCCCGGACAAATCTATTATGGCTACACCTTC. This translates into CASRPPGQIYYGYTF.

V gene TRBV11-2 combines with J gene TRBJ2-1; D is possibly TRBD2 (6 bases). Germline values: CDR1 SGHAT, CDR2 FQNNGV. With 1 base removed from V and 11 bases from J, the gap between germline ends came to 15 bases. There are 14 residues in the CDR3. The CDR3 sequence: CASSLARDSEQQFF. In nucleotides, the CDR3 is TGTGCCAGCAGCTTAGCCCGGGACTCAGAACAGCAGTTCTTC.

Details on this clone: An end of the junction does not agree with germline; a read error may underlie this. CDR3 coding DNA: TGTGCCAGCAGTAACACTAGAACCTTCTCCTACAAGCAGTACTTC. As protein: CASSNTRTFSYKQYF. The V gene is TRBV28, the J gene TRBJ2-7; D is possibly TRBD2 (5 bases). Germline CDR1 is MDHEN and CDR2 is SYDVKM. The CDR3 runs 15 residues.

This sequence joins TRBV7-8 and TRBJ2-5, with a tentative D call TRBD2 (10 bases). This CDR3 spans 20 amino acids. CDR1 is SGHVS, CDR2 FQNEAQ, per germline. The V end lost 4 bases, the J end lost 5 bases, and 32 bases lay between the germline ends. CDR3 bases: TGTGCCAGCAGCTCGGGACAGGGTGGGCGTCTAGCGGGAGCTACGGAGACCCAGTACTTC. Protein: CASSSGQGGRLAGATETQYF.

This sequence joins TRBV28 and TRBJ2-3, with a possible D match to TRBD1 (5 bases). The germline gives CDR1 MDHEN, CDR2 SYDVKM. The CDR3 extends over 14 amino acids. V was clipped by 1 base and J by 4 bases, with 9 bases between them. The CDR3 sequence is CASSLSQGADTQYF. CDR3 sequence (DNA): TGTGCCAGCAGTTTATCCCAGGGTGCAGATACGCAGTATTTT.

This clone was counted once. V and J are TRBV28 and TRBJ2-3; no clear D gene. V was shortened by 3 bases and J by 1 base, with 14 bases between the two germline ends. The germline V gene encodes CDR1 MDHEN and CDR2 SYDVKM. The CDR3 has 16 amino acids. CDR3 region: CASSFSLGWGTDTQYF. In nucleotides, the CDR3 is TGTGCCAGCAGTTTTTCTCTGGGATGGGGCACAGATACGCAGTATTTT.

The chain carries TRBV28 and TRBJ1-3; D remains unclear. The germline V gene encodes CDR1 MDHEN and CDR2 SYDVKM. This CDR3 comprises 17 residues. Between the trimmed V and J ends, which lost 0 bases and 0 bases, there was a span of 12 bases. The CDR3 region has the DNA TGTGCCAGCAGTTTATGGTACAGCCCGGCCTCTGGAAACACCATATATTTT. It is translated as CASSLWYSPASGNTIYF.

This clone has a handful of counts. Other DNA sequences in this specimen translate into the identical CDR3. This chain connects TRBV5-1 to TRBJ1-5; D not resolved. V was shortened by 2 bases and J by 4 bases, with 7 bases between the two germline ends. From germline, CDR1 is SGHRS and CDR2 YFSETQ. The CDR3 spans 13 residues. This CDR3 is CASSLAGNQPQHF. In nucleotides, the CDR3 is TGCGCCAGCAGCTTAGCTGGGAATCAGCCCCAGCATTTT.

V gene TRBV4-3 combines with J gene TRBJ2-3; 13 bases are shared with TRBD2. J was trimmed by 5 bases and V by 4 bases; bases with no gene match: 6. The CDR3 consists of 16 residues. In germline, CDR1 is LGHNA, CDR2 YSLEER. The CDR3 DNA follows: TGCGCCAGCAGCCCGCGGACTAGCGGGAGTAGAGATACGCAGTATTTT. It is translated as CASSPRTSGSRDTQYF.

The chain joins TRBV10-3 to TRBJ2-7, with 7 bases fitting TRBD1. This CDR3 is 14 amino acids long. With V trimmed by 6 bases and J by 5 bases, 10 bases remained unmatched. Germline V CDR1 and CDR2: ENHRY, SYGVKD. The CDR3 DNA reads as TGTGCCATCAGGACAGGGCTATCCAGCCACGAGCAGTACTTC. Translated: CAIRTGLSSHEQYF.

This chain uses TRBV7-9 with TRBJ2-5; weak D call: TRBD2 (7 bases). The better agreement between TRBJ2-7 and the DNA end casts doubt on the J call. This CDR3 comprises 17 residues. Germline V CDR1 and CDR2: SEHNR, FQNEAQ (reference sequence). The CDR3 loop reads CASSSRGGATSSYEQYF. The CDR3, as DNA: TGTGCCAGCAGCTCCAGGGGAGGGGCCACGAGCTCCTACGAGCAGTACTTC.

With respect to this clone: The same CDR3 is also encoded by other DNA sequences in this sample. CDR3 sequence: CASSPVGNTIYF. In nucleotides, the CDR3 is TGTGCCAGCTCACCGGTTGGAAACACCATATATTTT. This chain links TRBV18 with TRBJ1-3; D not certain. CDR3 length: 12 amino acids. Trimming left V 3 bases short and J 3 bases short, with 3 bases between. CDR1 and CDR2 (germline): KGHSH, LQKENI.

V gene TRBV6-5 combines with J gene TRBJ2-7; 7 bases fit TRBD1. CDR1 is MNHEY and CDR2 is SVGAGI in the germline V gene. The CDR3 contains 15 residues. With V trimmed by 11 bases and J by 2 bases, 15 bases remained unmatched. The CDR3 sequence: CAASMYRGQAYEQYF. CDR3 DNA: TGTGCCGCCTCGATGTACAGAGGACAGGCCTACGAGCAGTACTTC.

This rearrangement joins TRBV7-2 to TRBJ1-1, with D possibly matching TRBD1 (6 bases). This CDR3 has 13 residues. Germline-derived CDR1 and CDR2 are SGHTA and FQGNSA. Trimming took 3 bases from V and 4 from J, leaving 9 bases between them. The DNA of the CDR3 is TGTGCCAGCAGCTTCGGGGGGCCCACTGAAGCTTTCTTT. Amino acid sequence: CASSFGGPTEAFF.

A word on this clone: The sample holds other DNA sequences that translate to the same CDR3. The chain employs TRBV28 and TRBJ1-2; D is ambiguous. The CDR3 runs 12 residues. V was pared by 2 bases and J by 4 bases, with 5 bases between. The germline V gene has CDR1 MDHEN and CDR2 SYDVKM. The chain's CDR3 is CASSLAGYGYTF. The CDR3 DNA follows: TGTGCCAGCAGTTTAGCCGGCTATGGCTACACCTTC.